What follows are 7 T cell receptor beta chains derived from one specimen sequenced in a study of T cell responses to AZD1222 COVID-19 vaccine. Sequencing was performed with immunoSEQ multiplex PCR; in TCRdb, only in-frame clones are kept and a portion is missing. The sample shows fewer than 200,000 clones, approximately 90% of them seen only once. Sample: peripheral blood, taken 28 days after the second dose of the MenACWY control vaccine. All receptors derive from an adult who received the MenACWY meningococcal vaccine as a control.

The rearrangement joins TRBV5-1 to TRBJ1-1; the D gene is possibly TRBD1 (5 bases). Trimming took off 1 base at V and 7 bases at J, with 20 bases between the two ends. In germline, CDR1 is SGHRS, CDR2 YFSETQ. CDR3 length: 16 amino acids. The CDR3, as DNA: TGCGCCAGCAGCTTGCCCCAGGGATTAACCCCTAATGAAGCTTTCTTT. It translates to CASSLPQGLTPNEAFF. Based on the CDR3 plus reference TRBV5-1 and TRBJ1-1, the full variable domain is KAGVTQTPRYLIKTRGQQVTLSCSPISGHRSVSWYQQTPGQGLQFLFEYFSETQRNKGNFPGRFSGRQFSNSRSEMNVSTLELGDSALYLCASSLPQGLTPNEAFFGQGTRLTVV.

In its sample, this clone was seen once. The genes are TRBV28 and TRBJ1-4; the match to TRBD1 covers 9 bases. There are 15 residues in the CDR3. The germline CDR1 and CDR2 sequences are MDHEN and SYDVKM. The V gene end was trimmed by 7 bases and the J gene end by 7 bases; junction bases not matched to a gene: 10. This CDR3 is CASTLLQGAGEKLFF. The DNA of the CDR3 is TGTGCCAGCACCCTCTTACAGGGGGCGGGTGAAAAACTGTTTTTT.

The DNA for the CDR3 is TGTGCCAGCAGCTTAGGGCAAGGGAATGAAGCTTTCTTT. Protein product: CASSLGQGNEAFF. The chain joins TRBV7-9 to TRBJ1-1; D is uncertain. Germline CDR1 and CDR2: SEHNR and FQNEAQ (reference sequence). The CDR3 loop spans 13 amino acids. V lost 1 base and J 7 bases, leaving 10 bases between the germline ends.

A note on this clone: The same CDR3 can be traced to other DNA sequences in this sample. The chain has TRBV19 and TRBJ1-1; a weak D match, TRBD1 (5 bases). The CDR3 extends over 14 amino acids. The V gene lost 3 bases and the J gene lost 0 bases, with 8 bases spanning the gap. Germline CDR1 is LNHDA and CDR2 is SQIVND (reference sequence). In DNA form, the CDR3 reads TGTGCCAGTAGTATCCGGGGCCTGAACACTGAAGCTTTCTTT. Translating gives CASSIRGLNTEAFF.

This sequence joins TRBV9 and TRBJ2-5, with 7 bases that match TRBD1. Trimming removed 2 bases from V and 3 bases from J; junction bases left unmatched: 1. Per the germline V gene, CDR1 is SGDLS and CDR2 is YYNGEE. The CDR3 loop spans 13 amino acids. CDR3 nucleotides: TGTGCCAGCAGCGTCCAGGGGGAAGAGACCCAGTACTTC. Translation: CASSVQGEETQYF. Based on the CDR3 plus reference TRBV9 and TRBJ2-5, the full variable domain is DSGVTQTPKHLITATGQRVTLRCSPRSGDLSVYWYQQSLDQGLQFLIQYYNGEERAKGNILERFSAQQFPDLHSELNLSSLELGDSALYFCASSVQGEETQYFGPGTRLLVL.

The rearrangement links TRBV7-7 to TRBJ2-5; D remains ambiguous. This CDR3 is 12 amino acids long. The ends were cut back, 5 bases at V and 5 bases at J, with 9 bases in the middle. The V gene's germline CDR1 is SSHAT and CDR2 FNYEAQ (reference sequence). The CDR3 DNA reads TGTGCCAGCAGCCCCCCCGGGGAGACCCAGTACTTC. Encoded protein: CASSPPGETQYF.

The rearrangement joins TRBV14 to TRBJ2-7, with 8 bases identical to TRBD1. The CDR3 has 16 residues. Germline-derived CDR1 and CDR2 are SGHDN and FVKESK. The junction had 11 bases not matched to a gene; V was cut back by 4 bases and J by 3 bases. The CDR3 loop reads CASSPSGQGGLYEQYF. The CDR3 DNA is TGTGCCAGCAGCCCCTCCGGACAGGGAGGCCTCTACGAGCAGTACTTC.